These T cell receptor beta chains were read from a single sample in a study of T cells after posttransplantation cyclophosphamide. TCRdb's copy holds only in-frame clones and misses some; the assay was immunoSEQ multiplex PCR. The sample counts more than 9,000 clones, none seen once; the ten largest own 14%. The source was PBMCs, collected after allogeneic stem cell transplant with posttransplant cyclophosphamide. These receptors all stem from a female patient in her thirties or forties who received an allogeneic stem cell transplant from a related donor, was CMV-positive, and had no GVHD. The graft donor may be the source of some T cells. Both conserved end residues are trimmed from each CDR3.

cdr3_length v_call cdr3_aa
12 TRBV28 ASTLGSGRETQY
12 TRBV11-3 ASSPGLAVMTQY
13 TRBV10-3 AISDMSSGQETQY
15 TRBV5-1 ASSSGQGANVLYEQY
14 TRBV6-5 ASSYSRGGRGNTIY
12 TRBV7-3 ASSVAGADNEQF
13 TRBV11-2 ASSSRPRPEGDQY
12 TRBV18 ASSPPSGMETQY
12 TRBV19 ASRGTSGSYEQY
12 TRBV28 ASSPGQGWTEAF
13 TRBV28 ASTNSGTGSYEQY
14 TRBV19 ASSKRENLSNQPQH
11 TRBV23-1 ASTDHRGETQY
18 TRBV4-1 ASSPRNQDRGPSGANVLT
13 TRBV11-2 ASSLLRGTGNTIY
12 TRBV28 ASKFWRGQETQY
12 TRBV9 ASSEGTRSYEQY
13 TRBV28 ASSLPRRGLYEQY
11 TRBV30 ACSRSLNNEQF
12 TRBV5-1 ASSLRTGPHEQY
11 TRBV13 ASSSLRGGTQH
10 TRBV2 ADGGYNTEAF
13 TRBV6-5 ASSYSGLADSPQY
13 TRBV5-1 ASSLADRPYNEQF
11 TRBV9 ASTSDGPYGYT
14 TRBV5-4 ASSLPGLEVTGELF
14 TRBV29-1 SVHSKGGSSYNEQF
12 TRBV7-3 ASSLTSGSDTQY
13 TRBV5-1 ASSRGTGDNQPQH
10 TRBV6-6 ASSNRGAEAF
8 TRBV7-9 ASSFLEQF
10 TRBV7-2 ASSFGRETQY
13 TRBV9 ASSSTGRSDQPQH